The 9 T cell receptor beta chains given below trace back to one sample, sequenced in a study of blood T cell repertoires in COVID-19. TCRdb keeps only in-frame clones here, not all; method: immunoSEQ multiplex PCR. The table lists roughly 55,000 clones, roughly 90% of them singletons. Input material: peripheral blood. Receptors were obtained from a human donor with active COVID-19. The donor label of this sample is uncertain.

CDR3 DNA: TGTGCTAGTGGTTTGCGGGAGCCAGCCACTCACTTT. Its translation is CASGLREPATHF. The genes are TRBV12-5 and TRBJ1-6; D unclear. The germline V gene encodes CDR1 LGHNT and CDR2 FRNRAP. The CDR3 runs to 12 residues. V dropped 2 bases and J dropped 19 bases, with 15 bases sitting between them.

The chain employs TRBV29-1 and TRBJ2-7; TRBD1 matches 10 bases. CDR1 is SQVTM and CDR2 is ANQGSEA in the germline V gene. CDR3 length equals 11 residues. Trimming cost V 6 bases and J 6 bases; bases outside gene matches: 2. The CDR3 DNA sequence: TGCAGCGTCGGACAGGGGGGCGAGCAGTACGTC. Translated, it gives CSVGQGGEQYV.

The chain links TRBV2 to TRBJ2-7; 11 bases match TRBD1. The CDR3 length is 15 residues. CDR1 and CDR2 (germline): SNHLY, FYNNEI. Losses at the gene ends were 6 bases for V and 3 bases for J; bases not matched to a gene: 7. CDR3: CASRRGQGGLYEQYF. CDR3 DNA: TGTGCCAGCAGAAGGGGACAGGGGGGCCTCTACGAGCAGTACTTC. The complete variable domain, with remaining parts taken from reference TRBV2 and TRBJ2-7, reads EPEVTQTPSHQVTQMGQEVILRCVPISNHLYFYWYRQILGQKVEFLVSFYNNEISEKSEIFDDQFSVERPDGSNFTLKIRSTKLEDSAMYFCASRRGQGGLYEQYFGPGTRLTVT.

The CDR3 protein is CASSGSGSTDTQYF. The CDR3 bases are TGTGCCAGCAGCGGTAGCGGTAGCACAGATACGCAGTATTTT. V gene TRBV9 combines with J gene TRBJ2-3; possibly TRBD2 for D (6 bases). This CDR3 is built from 14 residues. The germline gives CDR1 SGDLS, CDR2 YYNGEE. V lost 3 bases to trimming and J lost 0 bases, with 8 bases between them.

The CDR3 reads CASGSGGNEQFF. The CDR3 coding sequence is TGTGCTAGTGGTTCAGGGGGGAATGAGCAGTTCTTC. The J gene is TRBJ2-1, the V gene TRBV12-5, with a possible D match to TRBD1 (7 bases). Trimming took 4 bases from V and 7 from J, leaving 8 bases between them. This CDR3 is built from 12 residues. Germline V gives CDR1 LGHNT, CDR2 FRNRAP.

The chain couples TRBV6-6 to TRBJ2-7; 9 bases fit TRBD1. After removal of 5 bases from V and 4 bases from J, the junction contained 6 bases not matched to a gene. Germline CDR1 is MNHNY and CDR2 is SVGAGI (reference sequence). The CDR3 has 14 residues. Here the CDR3 reads CASSRSGQGYEQYF. The CDR3 DNA follows: TGTGCCAGCAGTCGATCGGGACAGGGATACGAGCAGTACTTC.

The rearrangement links TRBV2 to TRBJ2-1; possible D gene TRBD2, 6 bases. Germline V gene sequence: CDR1 SNHLY, CDR2 FYNNEI. The germline V and J ends were trimmed by 3 bases and 3 bases, with 12 bases remaining between them. There are 15 residues in the CDR3. CDR3 nucleotides: TGTGCCAGCAGTGATCGCGGGACGGACTACAATGAGCAGTTCTTC. Residues: CASSDRGTDYNEQFF.

CDR3 DNA: TGTGCCAGCAGTTTATGGCAGGGGGCGCACTACGAGCAGTACTTC. This codes for CASSLWQGAHYEQYF. The chain employs TRBV28 and TRBJ2-7, with 8 bases fitting TRBD1. The trim removed 0 bases at V and 3 bases at J, leaving 4 bases unmatched. This CDR3 is built from 15 residues. In germline, CDR1 is MDHEN, CDR2 SYDVKM. Together with reference TRBV28 and TRBJ2-7, the CDR3 gives the full variable domain: DVKVTQSSRYLVKRTGEKVFLECVQDMDHENMFWYRQDPGLGLRLIYFSYDVKMKEKGDIPEGYSVSREKKERFSLILESASTNQTSMYLCASSLWQGAHYEQYFGPGTRLTVT.

J is TRBJ1-1 and V is TRBV5-1; a weak D match, TRBD1 (5 bases). Germline V gene sequence: CDR1 SGHRS, CDR2 YFSETQ. The CDR3 totals 14 residues. V was cut by 2 bases and J by 1 base, with 9 bases left in between. The CDR3 sequence: CASSFSGQNTEAFF. DNA of the CDR3: TGCGCCAGCAGCTTCTCAGGGCAGAACACTGAAGCTTTCTTT.